What follows are 9 T cell receptor beta chains derived from one specimen sequenced in a study of graft-versus-host responses after intestinal transplantation (dated by TCRdb to the early 2020s). The meaning of the sample's time point label: cells obtained before transplantation from donor or recipient. Library preparation employed the immunoSEQ multiplex PCR assay. The table comes from immuneACCESS by way of TCRdb, which keeps in-frame sequences with V and J called. Part of the clones is missing from these tables; in studies checked, under half for an unresolved V gene and the rest for unknown reasons. The sample profile shows about 3,000 clones; approximately 31% of them were found once. Jointly, the top ten make up approximately 6.2% of the sample. The material sequenced was alloreactive CD4+ T cells from a mixed lymphocyte reaction culture, taken before transplantation. The cell subset or site label for this specimen denotes: CFSE-low proliferating T cells sorted from approximately 6-day pre-transplant mixed lymphocyte reaction (GvH or HvG direction). The receptors stem from a human patient who was an organ donor for intestinal transplantation.

The chain employs TRBV6-1 and TRBJ1-5; 7 bases agree with TRBD1. The germline CDR1 and CDR2 sequences are MNHNS and SASEGT. With V trimmed by 6 bases and J by 11 bases, 13 bases remained unmatched. The CDR3 loop spans 14 amino acids. The CDR3 sequence: CASSPRGVGSAQHF. The CDR3 DNA sequence: TGTGCCAGCAGCCCCAGGGGGGTCGGATCAGCCCAGCATTTT.

With regard to this clone: An end of the junction does not agree with germline; a read error may underlie this. CDR3 nucleotide sequence: TGTACCAGCAGCGTACAGGGGGAGCCCAACGCAACTAATGAAAAACTGTTTTTT. This encodes CTSSVQGEPNATNEKLFF. This chain links TRBV9 with TRBJ1-4; 8 bases align to TRBD1. Germline assignment: CDR1 SGDLS and CDR2 YYNGEE. The CDR3 totals 18 residues.

This clone was observed a handful of times. The V and J genes are TRBV5-5 and TRBJ2-7, with a weak D call TRBD1 (6 bases). The CDR3 is 15 amino acids. Trimming took off 2 bases at V and 2 bases at J, with 14 bases between the two ends. Germline CDR1 reads SGHKS; CDR2 reads YYEKEE (reference sequence). The CDR3 sequence: CASSFQTGQPYEQYF. CDR3 in DNA: TGTGCCAGCAGCTTCCAGACAGGACAGCCCTACGAGCAGTACTTC. Based on the CDR3 plus reference TRBV5-5 and TRBJ2-7, the full variable domain is DAGVTQSPTHLIKTRGQQVTLRCSPISGHKSVSWYQQVLGQGPQFIFQYYEKEERGRGNFPDRFSARQFPNYSSELNVNALLLGDSALYLCASSFQTGQPYEQYFGPGTRLTVT.

The chain links TRBV6-1 to TRBJ1-1; TRBD1 is a possible D gene (5 bases). This CDR3 region has 15 residues. CDR1 and CDR2 from the germline V gene are MNHNS and SASEGT. Trimming cost V 6 bases and J 2 bases, with 16 bases left between them. CDR3 sequence: CASRPREARNTEAFF. Here the CDR3 DNA reads TGTGCCAGCAGGCCCAGGGAGGCCCGCAACACTGAAGCTTTCTTT.

V usage is TRBV7-9 and J usage is TRBJ2-7; possible D gene TRBD1, 6 bases. V lost 5 bases to trimming and J lost 2 bases, with 13 bases between them. The CDR3 loop spans 14 amino acids. Germline V gene lookup returns CDR1 SEHNR and CDR2 FQNEAQ (reference sequence). Here the CDR3 DNA reads TGTGCCAGCAGCGCACAGGGTGGCCCCTACGAGCAGTACTTC. It is translated as CASSAQGGPYEQYF. Supplemented by reference TRBV7-9 and TRBJ2-7, the full variable domain reads DTGVSQNPRHKITKRGQNVTFRCDPISEHNRLYWYRQTLGQGPEFLTYFQNEAQLEKSRLLSDRFSAERPKGSFSTLEIQRTEQGDSAMYLCASSAQGGPYEQYFGPGTRLTVT.

This clone has more than one count but fewer than ten. The V gene is TRBV18, the J gene TRBJ1-3; 9 bases align to TRBD1. The CDR3 extends over 16 amino acids. The germline gives CDR1 KGHSH, CDR2 LQKENI. V lost 4 bases and J lost 4; bases outside the gene matches: 8. The CDR3 is CASSLQQGAAGNTIYF. The CDR3, as DNA: TGTGCCAGCTCACTCCAACAGGGGGCCGCGGGAAACACCATATATTTT.

This clone was observed a few times. This may be a read error, as it is one base from a much larger clone. The chain joins TRBV7-3 to TRBJ1-5, with no clear D. The germline gives CDR1 SGHTA, CDR2 FQGTGA. The CDR3 consists of 13 residues. Trimming removed 5 bases from V and 6 bases from J, with 11 bases in between. CDR3 sequence: CASSPCDGQPQHF. The CDR3 DNA reads TGTGCCAGCAGCCCGTGCGACGGTCAGCCCCAGCATTTT. Together with reference TRBV7-3 and TRBJ1-5, the CDR3 gives the full variable domain: GAGVSQTPSNKVTEKGKYVELRCDPISGHTALYWYRQSLGQGPEFLIYFQGTGAADDSGLPNDRFFAVRPEGSVSTLKIQRTERGDSAVYLCASSPCDGQPQHFGDGTRLSIL.

This clone was observed a handful of times. The rearrangement uses TRBV5-1 and TRBJ2-3, with D unresolved. Germline CDR1 and CDR2: SGHRS and YFSETQ. The CDR3 totals 15 residues. The V end lost 0 bases, the J end lost 0 bases, and 8 bases lay between the germline ends. The CDR3 reads CASSLDTLSTDTQYF. The CDR3 coding sequence is TGCGCCAGCAGCTTGGATACACTAAGCACAGATACGCAGTATTTT. Drawing the rest from reference TRBV5-1 and TRBJ2-3, the complete variable domain is KAGVTQTPRYLIKTRGQQVTLSCSPISGHRSVSWYQQTPGQGLQFLFEYFSETQRNKGNFPGRFSGRQFSNSRSEMNVSTLELGDSALYLCASSLDTLSTDTQYFGPGTRLTVL.

The genes are TRBV28 and TRBJ2-3, with 8 bases identical to TRBD1. Germline V gives CDR1 MDHEN, CDR2 SYDVKM. The CDR3 is 15 residues long. V gave up 8 bases and J gave up 2 bases; unmatched junction bases: 9. The DNA of the CDR3 is TGTGCCAGCCCCCCAGGGGGCGATTACACAGATACGCAGTATTTT. This gives the protein CASPPGGDYTDTQYF.